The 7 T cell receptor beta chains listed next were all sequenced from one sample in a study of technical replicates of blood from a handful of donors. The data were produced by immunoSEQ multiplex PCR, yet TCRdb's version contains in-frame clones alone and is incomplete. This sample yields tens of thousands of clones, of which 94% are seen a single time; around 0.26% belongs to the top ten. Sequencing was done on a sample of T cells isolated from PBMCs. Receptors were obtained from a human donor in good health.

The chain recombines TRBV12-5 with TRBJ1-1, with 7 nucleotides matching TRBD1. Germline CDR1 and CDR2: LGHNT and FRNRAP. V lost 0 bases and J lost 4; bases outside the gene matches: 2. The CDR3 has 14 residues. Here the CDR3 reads CASGLVAGGTEAFF. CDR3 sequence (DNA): TGTGCTAGTGGTTTGGTAGCAGGGGGCACTGAAGCTTTCTTT.

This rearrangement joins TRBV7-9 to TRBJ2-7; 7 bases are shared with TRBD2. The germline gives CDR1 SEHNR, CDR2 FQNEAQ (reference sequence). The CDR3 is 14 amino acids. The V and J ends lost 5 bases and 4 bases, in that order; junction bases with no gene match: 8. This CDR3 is CASSAWGGIYEQYF. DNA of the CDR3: TGTGCCAGCAGCGCCTGGGGGGGGATTTACGAGCAGTACTTC.

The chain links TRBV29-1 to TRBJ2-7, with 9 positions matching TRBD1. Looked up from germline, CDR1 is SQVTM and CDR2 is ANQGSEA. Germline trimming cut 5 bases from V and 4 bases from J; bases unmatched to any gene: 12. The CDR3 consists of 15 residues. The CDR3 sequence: CSVRSGTGNLYEQYF. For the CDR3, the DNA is TGCAGCGTTCGATCCGGGACAGGGAATTTGTACGAGCAGTACTTC.

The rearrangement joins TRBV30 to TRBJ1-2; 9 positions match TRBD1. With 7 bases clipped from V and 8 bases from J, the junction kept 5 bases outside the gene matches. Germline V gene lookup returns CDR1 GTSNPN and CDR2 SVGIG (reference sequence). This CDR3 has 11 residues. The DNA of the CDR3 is TGTGCCTTACAGGGGGCGCAAGGCTACACCTTC. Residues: CALQGAQGYTF.

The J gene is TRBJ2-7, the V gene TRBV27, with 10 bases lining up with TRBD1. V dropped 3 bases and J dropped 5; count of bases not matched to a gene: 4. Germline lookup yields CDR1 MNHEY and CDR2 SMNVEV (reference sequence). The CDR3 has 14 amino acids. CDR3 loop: CASSLGQGRNEQYF. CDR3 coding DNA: TGTGCCAGCAGTTTGGGACAGGGGCGAAACGAGCAGTACTTC.

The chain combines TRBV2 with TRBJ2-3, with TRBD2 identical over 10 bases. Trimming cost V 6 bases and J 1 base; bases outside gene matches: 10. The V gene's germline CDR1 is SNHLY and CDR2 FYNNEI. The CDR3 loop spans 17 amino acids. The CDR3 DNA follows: TGTGCCAGCAGGTGGATTAGCGGGGGGCCGCGCACAGATACGCAGTATTTT. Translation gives CASRWISGGPRTDTQYF.

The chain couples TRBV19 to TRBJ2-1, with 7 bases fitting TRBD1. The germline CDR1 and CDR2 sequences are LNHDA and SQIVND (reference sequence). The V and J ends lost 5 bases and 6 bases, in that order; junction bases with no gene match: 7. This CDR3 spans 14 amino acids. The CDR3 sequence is CASSSGQSLNEQFF. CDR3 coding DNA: TGTGCCAGTAGTTCGGGACAGAGTCTCAATGAGCAGTTCTTC.